This entry lists 30 T cell receptor beta chains sequenced from one sample in a study of siplizumab effects on memory and regulatory T cells. Assay used: immunoSEQ multiplex PCR; TCRdb lists only in-frame clones, some missing. The sample lists about 100,000 clones, about 91% seen once, with 0.14% to 0.15% in the top ten. Source material: CD4+ T cells sorted from blood. The receptors were sampled from a human donor in good health.

The chain carries TRBV18 and TRBJ2-2, with D perhaps assigned TRBD1 or TRBD2 (5 bases each). The CDR3 extends over 13 amino acids. Germline-derived CDR1 and CDR2 are KGHSH and LQKENI. Between the trimmed V and J ends, which lost 3 bases and 4 bases, there was a span of 6 bases. DNA for the CDR3: TGTGCCAGCTCACCCGGGGCCACCGGGGAGCTGTTTTTT. Translating gives CASSPGATGELFF.

The chain employs TRBV6-5 and TRBJ1-2; a possible D gene is TRBD1 (6 bases). With 2 bases removed from V and 9 bases from J, the gap between germline ends came to 10 bases. The CDR3 extends over 12 amino acids. Germline V CDR1 and CDR2: MNHEY, SVGAGI. This chain's CDR3 is CASSYGGRRYTF. Here the CDR3 DNA reads TGTGCCAGCAGTTACGGGGGGCGGCGCTACACCTTC.

The chain links TRBV28 to TRBJ1-6, with a tentative D call TRBD1 (5 bases). This CDR3 comprises 14 residues. Trimming removed 7 bases at V and 7 bases at J, with 14 bases between. Germline V lookup: CDR1 MDHEN, CDR2 SYDVKM. CDR3 bases: TGTGCCAGCATCCCGACAGCCCTCAATTCACCCCTCCACTTT. It specifies CASIPTALNSPLHF.

The chain links TRBV4-3 to TRBJ1-6; TRBD1 matches at 9 bases. V lost 5 bases and J lost 0; bases outside the gene matches: 20. This CDR3 spans 22 amino acids. Germline assignment: CDR1 LGHNA and CDR2 YSLEER. CDR3 sequence: CASSSIRKGQGLESSYNSPLHF. CDR3 bases: TGCGCCAGCAGCTCAATACGGAAGGGACAGGGCTTGGAGAGCTCCTATAATTCACCCCTCCACTTT.

The chain carries TRBV10-3 and TRBJ2-3; 12 positions match TRBD2. The length of the CDR3 is 14 residues. J lost 5 bases, V lost 3 bases, and 0 bases had no gene match. CDR1 and CDR2 from the germline V gene are ENHRY and SYGVKD. The CDR3 bases are TGTGCCATCAGTGAACTAGCGGGGGGAGATACGCAGTATTTT. This sequence encodes CAISELAGGDTQYF.

The chain links TRBV12-5 to TRBJ1-1; TRBD1 aligns across 9 bases. V lost 6 bases, J lost 10 bases, and 12 bases stayed unmatched. The germline V gene has CDR1 LGHNT and CDR2 FRNRAP. This CDR3 spans 14 amino acids. CDR3 coding DNA: TGTGCTAGTGGCTCGGGACAGGGCGGAGGGCTAGCTTTCTTT. This sequence encodes CASGSGQGGGLAFF.

The chain couples TRBV19 to TRBJ2-6; D is possibly TRBD1 (6 bases). V was shortened by 7 bases and J by 2 bases, with 15 bases between the two germline ends. This CDR3 has 16 amino acids. Germline assignment: CDR1 LNHDA and CDR2 SQIVND (reference sequence). CDR3 loop: CASTRDGGTGANVLTF. In DNA, the CDR3 is TGTGCCAGTACCCGAGATGGGGGCACTGGGGCCAACGTCCTGACTTTC. Full variable domain (outside the CDR3, taken from reference TRBV19 and TRBJ2-6): DGGITQSPKYLFRKEGQNVTLSCEQNLNHDAMYWYRQDPGQGLRLIYYSQIVNDFQKGDIAEGYSVSREKKESFPLTVTSAQKNPTAFYLCASTRDGGTGANVLTFGAGSRLTVL.

The chain employs TRBV11-3 and TRBJ2-1, with 8 bases identical to TRBD1. V lost 5 bases, J lost 1 base, and 4 bases stayed unmatched. The CDR3 runs to 15 residues. The germline V gene has CDR1 SGHNT and CDR2 YENEEA. As DNA, the CDR3 is TGTGCCAGCAGCGCGACAGGGGTATCCTACAATGAGCAGTTCTTC. The encoded protein is CASSATGVSYNEQFF.

This clone appeared once. The CDR3 is CASSLVEGARSNEKLFF. In nucleotides, the CDR3 is TGTGCCAGCAGTTTGGTCGAGGGGGCTAGGTCTAATGAAAAACTGTTTTTT. J is TRBJ1-4 and V is TRBV28; 7 bases align to TRBD1. J gave up 3 bases and V 3 bases, and 10 bases lay outside the gene matches. This CDR3 spans 17 amino acids. Germline values: CDR1 MDHEN, CDR2 SYDVKM.

The V and J genes are TRBV7-9 and TRBJ2-2, with D uncertain. Germline V gene data show CDR1 as SEHNR and CDR2 as FQNEAQ (reference sequence). Trimming left V 5 bases short and J 2 bases short, with 9 bases between. The CDR3 runs 14 residues. CDR3 in DNA: TGTGCCAGCAGCCCGACAAGTAACACCGGGGAGCTGTTTTTT. This sequence encodes CASSPTSNTGELFF. The full variable domain, with the rest looked up from reference TRBV7-9 and TRBJ2-2, is DTGVSQNPRHKITKRGQNVTFRCDPISEHNRLYWYRQTLGQGPEFLTYFQNEAQLEKSRLLSDRFSAERPKGSFSTLEIQRTEQGDSAMYLCASSPTSNTGELFFGEGSRLTVL.

V and J are TRBV5-1 and TRBJ2-2; D ambiguous. Germline assignment: CDR1 SGHRS and CDR2 YFSETQ. CDR3 length: 12 amino acids. V was shortened by 0 bases and J by 7 bases, with 4 bases between the two germline ends. CDR3 sequence: CASSLDRGELFF. CDR3 in DNA: TGCGCCAGCAGCTTGGATCGCGGGGAGCTGTTTTTT.

The sample holds one count of this clone. The V and J genes are TRBV28 and TRBJ1-4; the D gene is possibly TRBD1 (5 bases). The CDR3 runs to 11 residues. Trimming took off 4 bases at V and 16 bases at J, with 13 bases between the two ends. CDR1 and CDR2 from the germline V gene are MDHEN and SYDVKM. CDR3 DNA sequence: TGTGCCAGCAGTTCGACCAGGGTGAGGTTTTTT. The encoded protein is CASSSTRVRFF.

This chain links TRBV5-4 with TRBJ2-3; D uncertain. Germline values: CDR1 SGHNT, CDR2 YYREEE (reference sequence). This CDR3 has 13 residues. Deletions cut 0 bases from V and 5 bases from J, with 7 bases between. The CDR3 loop is CASSLESLDTQYF. The CDR3 bases are TGTGCCAGCAGCTTGGAATCCCTAGATACGCAGTATTTT.

The V and J genes are TRBV7-2 and TRBJ2-2, with D possibly TRBD1 on 5 matching bases. The CDR3 is 15 amino acids. V lost 4 bases to trimming and J lost 1 base, with 10 bases between them. In germline, CDR1 is SGHTA, CDR2 FQGNSA. The CDR3 is CASSYRQGNTGELFF. CDR3 coding DNA: TGTGCCAGCAGCTACCGGCAGGGGAACACCGGGGAGCTGTTTTTT.

This chain joins TRBV2 and TRBJ1-1; a weak D match, TRBD1 (5 bases). Germline assignment: CDR1 SNHLY and CDR2 FYNNEI. The CDR3 covers 13 residues. Trimming shortened V by 0 bases and J by 5 bases, and 7 bases separated the two germline ends. The CDR3 here is CASSEAWGTEAFF. The DNA of the CDR3 is TGTGCCAGCAGTGAAGCGTGGGGGACTGAAGCTTTCTTT. Complete variable domain (other parts from reference TRBV2 and TRBJ1-1): EPEVTQTPSHQVTQMGQEVILRCVPISNHLYFYWYRQILGQKVEFLVSFYNNEISEKSEIFDDQFSVERPDGSNFTLKIRSTKLEDSAMYFCASSEAWGTEAFFGQGTRLTVV.

The chain joins TRBV6-1 to TRBJ2-1, with 8 bases aligning to TRBD1. The CDR3 loop spans 15 amino acids. J lost 7 bases, V lost 5 bases, and 10 bases had no gene match. Germline V gene lookup returns CDR1 MNHNS and CDR2 SASEGT. The DNA of the CDR3 is TGTGCCAGCAGTAAGGGCCAGGGGGCCGGGAATGAGCAGTTCTTC. This translates into CASSKGQGAGNEQFF.

This rearrangement joins TRBV7-9 to TRBJ2-4, with 7 bases aligning to TRBD2. V lost 6 bases and J lost 9; bases outside the gene matches: 14. Germline assignment: CDR1 SEHNR and CDR2 FQNEAQ (reference sequence). The CDR3 runs 15 residues. This CDR3 is CASSSTGLNSPIQYF. The CDR3 DNA is TGTGCCAGCAGTTCCACGGGACTAAATTCCCCCATTCAGTACTTC. Full variable domain (missing parts from reference TRBV7-9 and TRBJ2-4): DTGVSQNPRHKITKRGQNVTFRCDPISEHNRLYWYRQTLGQGPEFLTYFQNEAQLEKSRLLSDRFSAERPKGSFSTLEIQRTEQGDSAMYLCASSSTGLNSPIQYFGAGTRLSVL.

This rearrangement joins TRBV6-6 to TRBJ1-2; D is perhaps TRBD1 (5 bases). V lost 4 bases, J lost 6 bases, and 9 bases lay in between. This CDR3 spans 12 amino acids. Germline CDR1 and CDR2: MNHNY and SVGAGI (reference sequence). This CDR3 is CASSLTADGYTF. The CDR3 DNA reads TGTGCCAGCAGTTTGACAGCTGATGGCTACACCTTC.

In DNA, the CDR3 is TGTGCCAGCAGCTTAGCCAGGGACCAAGAGACCCAGTACTTC. It yields the protein CASSLARDQETQYF. The gene calls are TRBV11-3 and TRBJ2-5, with D perhaps matching TRBD1 (5 bases). Germline V gives CDR1 SGHNT, CDR2 YENEEA. The CDR3 consists of 14 residues. V lost 1 base and J lost 0, with 6 bases in between.

The chain combines TRBV18 with TRBJ2-6; 7 bases match TRBD1. CDR3 length: 19 residues. The ends lost 3 bases at V and 3 bases at J; junction bases unmatched: 14. Germline CDR1 KGHSH, CDR2 LQKENI. CDR3 DNA: TGTGCCAGCTCACCTTCGACAGGGCTAGGAGGATTTGGGGCCAACGTCCTGACTTTC. Its translation: CASSPSTGLGGFGANVLTF.

V is TRBV11-1 and J is TRBJ2-3; D is unresolved. V was clipped by 4 bases and J by 4 bases, with 3 bases between them. CDR3 length: 11 amino acids. CDR1 is SGHAT, CDR2 FQDESV, per germline (reference sequence). The CDR3 region is CASSWADTQYF. The CDR3 coding sequence is TGTGCCAGCAGCTGGGCAGATACGCAGTATTTT. The variable domain in full, with the rest retrieved from reference TRBV11-1 and TRBJ2-3, is EAEVAQSPRYKITEKSQAVAFWCDPISGHATLYWYRQILGQGPELLVQFQDESVVDDSQLPKDRFSAERLKGVDSTLKIQPAELGDSAMYLCASSWADTQYFGPGTRLTVL.

The chain links TRBV6-6 to TRBJ2-6; D not certain. CDR3 length equals 16 residues. From germline, CDR1 is MNHNY and CDR2 SVGAGI (reference sequence). The V gene lost 2 bases and the J gene lost 0 bases, with 8 bases spanning the gap. CDR3 nucleotides: TGTGCCAGCAGTTACAGCTTCCACTCTGGGGCCAACGTCCTGACTTTC. Its translation is CASSYSFHSGANVLTF.

J is TRBJ2-5 and V is TRBV29-1; D ambiguous. The CDR3 is 12 residues long. The V end was cut by 1 base, the J end by 5 bases, with 8 bases between. Germline V lookup: CDR1 SQVTM, CDR2 ANQGSEA. The CDR3 DNA reads TGCAGCGTTGAAGTGGGCCGCGAGACCCAGTACTTC. It yields the protein CSVEVGRETQYF.

The V gene is TRBV5-5, the J gene TRBJ1-4; D unclear. V lost 4 bases to trimming and J lost 7 bases, with 11 bases between them. This CDR3 region has 13 residues. Germline loops: CDR1 SGHKS, CDR2 YYEKEE (reference sequence). For the CDR3, the DNA is TGTGCCAGCAGCCTCGGGGTTGCTGAAAAACTGTTTTTT. This codes for CASSLGVAEKLFF.

The J gene is TRBJ1-2, the V gene TRBV5-6; TRBD1 matches 7 bases. V trimming: 2 bases; J trimming: 5 bases; junction bases outside the gene matches: 3. This CDR3 comprises 13 residues. CDR1 is SGHDT, CDR2 YYEEEE, per germline. DNA for the CDR3: TGTGCCAGCAGCTTAGGGACAGCGTATGGCTACACCTTC. Protein: CASSLGTAYGYTF.

The chain has TRBV18 and TRBJ2-7; D unresolved. V was pared by 3 bases and J by 0 bases, with 12 bases between. This CDR3 is built from 15 residues. In germline, CDR1 is KGHSH, CDR2 LQKENI. The CDR3 sequence is CASSPPRLGSYEQYF. CDR3 bases: TGTGCCAGCTCACCCCCTCGGCTGGGCTCCTACGAGCAGTACTTC.

The chain uses TRBV6-1 and TRBJ2-1, with 7 nucleotides matching TRBD2. V lost 5 bases, J lost 3 bases, and 7 bases stayed unmatched. The CDR3 is 15 amino acids. Germline lookup yields CDR1 MNHNS and CDR2 SASEGT. The CDR3 nucleotides read TGTGCCAGCAGTACTACGTGGGGGGGCTACAATGAGCAGTTCTTC. Residues: CASSTTWGGYNEQFF.

This clone was observed a handful of times. The chain links TRBV28 to TRBJ1-1, with no clear D. Germline-derived CDR1 and CDR2 are MDHEN and SYDVKM. The CDR3 totals 15 residues. With 2 bases removed from V and 0 bases from J, the gap between germline ends came to 10 bases. CDR3 loop: CASSLGRPMNTEAFF. Written as DNA, the CDR3 is TGTGCCAGCAGTTTAGGGCGTCCAATGAACACTGAAGCTTTCTTT.

The chain employs TRBV5-5 and TRBJ1-6, with 8 bases lining up with TRBD1. The CDR3 is made up of 16 amino acids. Germline V gene data show CDR1 as SGHKS and CDR2 as YYEKEE (reference sequence). V lost 1 base to trimming and J lost 9 bases; unmatched junction nucleotides: 9. DNA of the CDR3: TGTGCCAGCAGCTTGAATCCAGGGGGCGGGGTTTCACCCCTCCACTTT. Protein product: CASSLNPGGGVSPLHF.

The chain joins TRBV12-5 to TRBJ1-1; a possible D gene is TRBD1 (5 bases). Trimming stripped 5 bases from V and 4 bases from J, with 14 bases between. The germline V gene encodes CDR1 LGHNT and CDR2 FRNRAP. The CDR3 has 14 residues. DNA of the CDR3: TGTGCTAGTGGTCCCCGGGGGAGGGGCACTGAAGCTTTCTTT. This codes for CASGPRGRGTEAFF.